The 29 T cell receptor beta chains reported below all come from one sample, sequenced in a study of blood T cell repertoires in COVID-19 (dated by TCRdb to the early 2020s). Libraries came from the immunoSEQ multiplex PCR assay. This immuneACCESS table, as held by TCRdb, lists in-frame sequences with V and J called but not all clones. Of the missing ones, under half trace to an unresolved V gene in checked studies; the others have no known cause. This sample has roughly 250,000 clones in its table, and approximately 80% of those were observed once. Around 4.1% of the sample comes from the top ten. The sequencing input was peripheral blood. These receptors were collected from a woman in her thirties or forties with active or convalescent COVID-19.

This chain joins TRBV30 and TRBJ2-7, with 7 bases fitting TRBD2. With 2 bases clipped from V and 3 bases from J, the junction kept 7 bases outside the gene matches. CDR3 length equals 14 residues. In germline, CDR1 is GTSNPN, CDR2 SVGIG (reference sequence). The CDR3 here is CAWSRSSGYYEQYV. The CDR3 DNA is TGTGCCTGGAGTAGATCTAGCGGTTACTACGAGCAGTACGTC.

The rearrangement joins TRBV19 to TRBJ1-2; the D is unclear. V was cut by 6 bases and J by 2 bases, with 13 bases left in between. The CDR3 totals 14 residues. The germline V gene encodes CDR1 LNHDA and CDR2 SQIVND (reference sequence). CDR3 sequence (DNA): TGTGCCAGTAGCCAGGAAAGGGAGAACTATGGCTACACCTTC. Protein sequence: CASSQERENYGYTF.

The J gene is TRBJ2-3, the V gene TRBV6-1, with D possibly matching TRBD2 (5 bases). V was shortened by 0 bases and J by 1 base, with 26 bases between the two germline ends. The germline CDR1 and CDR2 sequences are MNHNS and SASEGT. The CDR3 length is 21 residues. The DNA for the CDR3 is TGTGCCAGCAGTGAAGCCACGAAGGGTAGGTCGGCTAGCCGAGGCACAGATACGCAGTATTTT. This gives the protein CASSEATKGRSASRGTDTQYF.

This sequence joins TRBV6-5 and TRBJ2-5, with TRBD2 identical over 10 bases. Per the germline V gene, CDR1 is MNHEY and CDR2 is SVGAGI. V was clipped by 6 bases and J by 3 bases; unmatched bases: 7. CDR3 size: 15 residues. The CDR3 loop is CASRPPGLAKETQYF. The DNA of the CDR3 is TGTGCCAGCAGGCCCCCGGGACTAGCGAAAGAGACCCAGTACTTC.

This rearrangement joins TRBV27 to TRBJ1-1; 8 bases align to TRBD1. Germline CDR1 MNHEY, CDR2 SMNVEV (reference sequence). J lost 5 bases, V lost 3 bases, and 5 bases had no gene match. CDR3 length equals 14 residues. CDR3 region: CASSFQGAMTEAFF. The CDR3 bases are TGTGCCAGCAGTTTTCAGGGGGCGATGACTGAAGCTTTCTTT.

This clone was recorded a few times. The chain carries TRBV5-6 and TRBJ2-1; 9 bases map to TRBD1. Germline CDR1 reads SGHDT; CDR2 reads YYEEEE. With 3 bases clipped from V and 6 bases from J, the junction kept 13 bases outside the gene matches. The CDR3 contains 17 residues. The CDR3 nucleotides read TGTGCCAGCAGCTCCGGGGCCCGGGACAGGGTGGTCAATGAGCAGTTCTTC. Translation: CASSSGARDRVVNEQFF.

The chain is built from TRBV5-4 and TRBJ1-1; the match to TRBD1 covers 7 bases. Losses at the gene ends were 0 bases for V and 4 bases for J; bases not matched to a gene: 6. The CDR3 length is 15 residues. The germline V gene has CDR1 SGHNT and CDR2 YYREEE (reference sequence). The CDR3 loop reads CASSLDDRVSTEAFF. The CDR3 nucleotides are TGTGCCAGCAGCTTGGACGACAGGGTGAGCACTGAAGCTTTCTTT.

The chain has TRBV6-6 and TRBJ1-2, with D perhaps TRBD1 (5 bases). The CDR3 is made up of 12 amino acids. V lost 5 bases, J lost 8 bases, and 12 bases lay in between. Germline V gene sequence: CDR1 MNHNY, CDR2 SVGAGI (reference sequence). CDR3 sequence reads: CASSEPQGGYTF. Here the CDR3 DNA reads TGTGCCAGCAGTGAGCCCCAGGGAGGCTACACCTTC.

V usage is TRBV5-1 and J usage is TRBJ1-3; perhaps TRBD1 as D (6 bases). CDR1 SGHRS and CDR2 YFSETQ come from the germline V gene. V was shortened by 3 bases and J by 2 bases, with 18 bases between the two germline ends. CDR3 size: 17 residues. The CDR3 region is CASSSRTDGQPGNTIYF. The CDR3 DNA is TGCGCCAGCAGCTCGAGGACAGACGGCCAACCTGGAAACACCATATATTTT.

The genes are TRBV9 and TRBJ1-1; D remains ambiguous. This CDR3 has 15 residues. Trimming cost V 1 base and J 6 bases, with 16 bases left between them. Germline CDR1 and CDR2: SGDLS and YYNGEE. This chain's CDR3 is CASSVSGSPGAEAFF. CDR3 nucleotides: TGTGCCAGCAGCGTATCTGGATCTCCAGGCGCTGAAGCTTTCTTT.

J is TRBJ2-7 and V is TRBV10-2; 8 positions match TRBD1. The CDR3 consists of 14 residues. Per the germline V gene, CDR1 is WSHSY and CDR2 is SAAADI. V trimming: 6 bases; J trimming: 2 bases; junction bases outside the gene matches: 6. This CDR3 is CASSRGQGPYEQYF. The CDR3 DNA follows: TGCGCCAGCAGCCGCGGACAGGGCCCCTACGAGCAGTACTTC.

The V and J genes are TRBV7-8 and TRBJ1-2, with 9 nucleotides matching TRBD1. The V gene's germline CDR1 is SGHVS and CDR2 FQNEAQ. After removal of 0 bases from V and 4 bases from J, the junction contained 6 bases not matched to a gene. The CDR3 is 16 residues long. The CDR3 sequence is CASSLAGTGSSYGYTF. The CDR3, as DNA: TGTGCCAGCAGCTTAGCCGGGACAGGGTCCAGCTATGGCTACACCTTC.

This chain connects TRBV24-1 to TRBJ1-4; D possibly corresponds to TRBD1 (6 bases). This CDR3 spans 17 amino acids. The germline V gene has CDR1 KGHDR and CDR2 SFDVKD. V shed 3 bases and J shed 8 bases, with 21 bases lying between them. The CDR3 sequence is CATSDPARGGAEEKLFF. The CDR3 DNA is TGTGCCACCAGTGATCCCGCCCGCGGGGGGGCAGAGGAAAAACTGTTTTTT.

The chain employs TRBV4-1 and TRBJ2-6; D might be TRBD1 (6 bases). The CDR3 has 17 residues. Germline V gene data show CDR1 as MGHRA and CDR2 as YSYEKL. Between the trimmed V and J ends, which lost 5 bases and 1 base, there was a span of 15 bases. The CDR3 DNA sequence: TGCGCCAGCAGCGTACAGGGTATAAGGTCTGGGGCCAACGTCCTGACTTTC. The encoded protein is CASSVQGIRSGANVLTF.

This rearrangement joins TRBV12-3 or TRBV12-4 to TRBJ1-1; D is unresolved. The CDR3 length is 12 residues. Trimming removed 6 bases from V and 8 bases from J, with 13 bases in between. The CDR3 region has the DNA TGTGCCAGCAGGGTCTACGGGGTGGAAGCTTTCTTT. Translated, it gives CASRVYGVEAFF.

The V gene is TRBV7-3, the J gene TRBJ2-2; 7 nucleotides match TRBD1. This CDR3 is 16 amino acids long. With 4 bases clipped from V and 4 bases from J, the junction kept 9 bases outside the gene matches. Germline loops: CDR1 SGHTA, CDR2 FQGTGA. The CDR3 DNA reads TGTGCCAGCAGCTACGATCAGGGGGTTGGCACCGGGGAGCTGTTTTTT. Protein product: CASSYDQGVGTGELFF.

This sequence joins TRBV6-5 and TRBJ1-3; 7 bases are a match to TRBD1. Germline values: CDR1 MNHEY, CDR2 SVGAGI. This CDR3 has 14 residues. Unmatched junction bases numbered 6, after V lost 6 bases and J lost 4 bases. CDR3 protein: CASSLGQPGNTIYF. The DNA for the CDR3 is TGTGCCAGCAGCCTGGGACAGCCCGGAAACACCATATATTTT.

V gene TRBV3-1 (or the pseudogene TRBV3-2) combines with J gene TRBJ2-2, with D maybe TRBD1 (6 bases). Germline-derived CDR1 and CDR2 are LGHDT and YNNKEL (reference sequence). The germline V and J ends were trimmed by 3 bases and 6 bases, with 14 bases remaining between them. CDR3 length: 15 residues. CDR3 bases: TGTGCCAGCAGCCAGGCTTGGGGGCGTGCCGGGGAGCTGTTTTTT. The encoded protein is CASSQAWGRAGELFF.

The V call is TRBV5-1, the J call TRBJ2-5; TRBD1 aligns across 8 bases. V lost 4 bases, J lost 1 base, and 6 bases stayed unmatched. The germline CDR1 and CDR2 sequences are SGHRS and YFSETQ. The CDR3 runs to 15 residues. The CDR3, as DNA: TGCGCCAGCAGCGTTGACAGGGGCCTCCAAGAGACCCAGTACTTC. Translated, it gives CASSVDRGLQETQYF.

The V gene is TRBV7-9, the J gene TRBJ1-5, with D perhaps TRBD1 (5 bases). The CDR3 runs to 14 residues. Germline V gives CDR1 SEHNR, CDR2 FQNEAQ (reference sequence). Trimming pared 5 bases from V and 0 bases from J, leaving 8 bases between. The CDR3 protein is CASSIRVSNQPQHF. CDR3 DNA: TGTGCCAGCAGCATCAGGGTTAGCAATCAGCCCCAGCATTTT.

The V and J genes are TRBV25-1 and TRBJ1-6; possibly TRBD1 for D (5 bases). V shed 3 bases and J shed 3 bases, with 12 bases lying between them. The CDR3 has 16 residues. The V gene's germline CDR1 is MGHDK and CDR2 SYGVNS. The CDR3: CASSEQGADYNSPLHF. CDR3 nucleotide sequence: TGTGCCAGCAGTGAGCAGGGCGCCGACTATAATTCACCCCTCCACTTT.

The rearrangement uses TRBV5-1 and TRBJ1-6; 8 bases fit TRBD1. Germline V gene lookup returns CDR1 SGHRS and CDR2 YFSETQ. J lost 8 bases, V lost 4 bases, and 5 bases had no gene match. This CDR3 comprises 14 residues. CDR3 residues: CASSVTGGDSPLHF. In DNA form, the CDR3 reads TGCGCCAGCAGCGTAACAGGGGGGGATTCACCCCTCCACTTT.

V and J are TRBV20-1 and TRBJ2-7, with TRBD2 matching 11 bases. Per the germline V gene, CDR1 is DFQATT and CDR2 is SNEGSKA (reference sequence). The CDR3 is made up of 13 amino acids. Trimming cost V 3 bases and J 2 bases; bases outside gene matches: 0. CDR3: CSASSGGAYEQYV. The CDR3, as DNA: TGCAGTGCTAGTAGCGGGGGGGCCTACGAGCAGTACGTC.

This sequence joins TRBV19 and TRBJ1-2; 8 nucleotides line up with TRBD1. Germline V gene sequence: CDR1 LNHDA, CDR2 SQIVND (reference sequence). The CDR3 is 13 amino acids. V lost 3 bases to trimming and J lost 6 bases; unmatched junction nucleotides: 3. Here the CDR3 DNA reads TGTGCCAGTAGTATCCGACAGGGGAATGGCTACACCTTC. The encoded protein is CASSIRQGNGYTF.

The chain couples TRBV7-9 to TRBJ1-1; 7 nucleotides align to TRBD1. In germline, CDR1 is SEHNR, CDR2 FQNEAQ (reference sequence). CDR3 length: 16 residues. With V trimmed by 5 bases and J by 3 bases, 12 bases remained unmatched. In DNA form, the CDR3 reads TGTGCCAGCAGCCCAAGCAGAGGGGGCAGGGACACTGAAGCTTTCTTT. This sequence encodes CASSPSRGGRDTEAFF.

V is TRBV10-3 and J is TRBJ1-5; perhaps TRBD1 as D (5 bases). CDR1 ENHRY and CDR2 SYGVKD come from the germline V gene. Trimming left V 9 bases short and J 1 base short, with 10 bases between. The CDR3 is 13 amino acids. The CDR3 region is CAIATESNQPQHF. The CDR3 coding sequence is TGTGCCATAGCGACAGAGAGCAATCAGCCCCAGCATTTT.

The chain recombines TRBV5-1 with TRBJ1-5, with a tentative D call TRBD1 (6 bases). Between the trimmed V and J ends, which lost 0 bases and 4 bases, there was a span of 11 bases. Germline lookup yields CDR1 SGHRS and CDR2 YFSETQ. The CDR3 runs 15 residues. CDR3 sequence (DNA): TGCGCCAGCAGCTTGGCGGGGGGCGCGAATCAGCCCCAGCATTTT. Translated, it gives CASSLAGGANQPQHF.

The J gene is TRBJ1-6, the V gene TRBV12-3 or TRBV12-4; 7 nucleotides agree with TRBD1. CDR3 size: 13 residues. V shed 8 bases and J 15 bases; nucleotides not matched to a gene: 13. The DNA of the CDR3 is TGTGCCAGCGGACCGGGACAGCAGAGTTGCCTCCACTTT. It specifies CASGPGQQSCLHF.

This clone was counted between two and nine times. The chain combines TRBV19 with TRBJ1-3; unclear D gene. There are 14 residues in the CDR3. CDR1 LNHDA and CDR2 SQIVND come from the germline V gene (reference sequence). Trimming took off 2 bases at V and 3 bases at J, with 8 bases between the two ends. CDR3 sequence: CASSITADGNTIYF. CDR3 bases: TGTGCCAGTAGTATAACGGCGGATGGAAACACCATATATTTT. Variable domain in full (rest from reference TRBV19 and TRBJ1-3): DGGITQSPKYLFRKEGQNVTLSCEQNLNHDAMYWYRQDPGQGLRLIYYSQIVNDFQKGDIAEGYSVSREKKESFPLTVTSAQKNPTAFYLCASSITADGNTIYFGEGSWLTVV.